This TCR beta chain was retrieved from a study of breast tumors, draining lymph nodes, adjacent tissues. This clonotype was recorded a few times. Its target is unknown. The CDR3 contains 14 residues. V dropped 4 bases and J dropped 7; count of bases not matched to a gene: 7. Germline assignment: CDR1 SGHRS and CDR2 YFSETQ. The lymph nodes were axillary draining lymph nodes from breast cancer patients. Via MiXCR, TCRdb re-called the multiplex PCR reads, giving one row per CDR3 protein. The sample lists a few hundred thousand distinct CDR3 sequences, nearly 35% occurring once. Study-wide findings and caveats: Most tumor T cells seemingly derive from lymph node, then expand in tumor. Tumor TCR diversity was below lymph nodes but above nontumor tissue. Tumor T cell lymph node origin was a supported hypothesis, not proven.

The chain is built from TRBV5-1 and TRBJ2-5, with 10 bases fitting TRBD1. This TCR was sampled from a female donor with breast cancer. Some clones in this sample may be carry-over from other donors' samples. Sequencing input: axillary lymph node tissue. As DNA, the CDR3 is TGCGCCAGCAGCGCCGACAGGGGGCAGGGGACCCAGTACTTC. Amino acids: CASSADRGQGTQYF. The full variable domain, rest sourced from reference TRBV5-1 and TRBJ2-5, is KAGVTQTPRYLIKTRGQQVTLSCSPISGHRSVSWYQQTPGQGLQFLFEYFSETQRNKGNFPGRFSGRQFSNSRSEMNVSTLELGDSALYLCASSADRGQGTQYFGPGTRLLVL.